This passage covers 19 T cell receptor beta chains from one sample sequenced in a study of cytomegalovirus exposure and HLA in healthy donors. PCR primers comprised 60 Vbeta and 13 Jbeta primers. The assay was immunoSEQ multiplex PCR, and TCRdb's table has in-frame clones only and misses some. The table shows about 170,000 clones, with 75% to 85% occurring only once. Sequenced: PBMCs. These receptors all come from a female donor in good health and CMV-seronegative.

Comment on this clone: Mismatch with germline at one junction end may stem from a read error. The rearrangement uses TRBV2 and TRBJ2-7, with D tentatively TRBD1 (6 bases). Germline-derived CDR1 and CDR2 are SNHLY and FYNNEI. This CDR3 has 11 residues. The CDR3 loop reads CASSEERTDNF. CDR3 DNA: TGTGCCAGCAGTGAGGAGAGGACAGATAACTTC.

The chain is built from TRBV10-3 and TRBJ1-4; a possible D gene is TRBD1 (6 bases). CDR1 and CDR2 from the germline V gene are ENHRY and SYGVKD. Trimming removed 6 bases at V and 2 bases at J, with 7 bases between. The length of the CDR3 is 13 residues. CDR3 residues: CAIRGQTNEKLFF. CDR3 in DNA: TGTGCCATCAGAGGACAGACTAATGAAAAACTGTTTTTT.

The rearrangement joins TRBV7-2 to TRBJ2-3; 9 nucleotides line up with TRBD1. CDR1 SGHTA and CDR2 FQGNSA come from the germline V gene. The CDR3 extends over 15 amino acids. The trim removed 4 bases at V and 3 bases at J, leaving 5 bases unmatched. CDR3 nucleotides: TGTGCCAGCAGCTCACCGACAGGGGGGACAGATACGCAGTATTTT. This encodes CASSSPTGGTDTQYF.

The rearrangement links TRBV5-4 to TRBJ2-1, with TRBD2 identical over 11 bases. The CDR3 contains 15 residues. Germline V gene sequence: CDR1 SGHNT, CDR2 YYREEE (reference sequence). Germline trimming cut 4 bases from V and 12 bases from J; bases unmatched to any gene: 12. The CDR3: CASSLGTSGGTGQFF. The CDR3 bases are TGTGCCAGCAGCCTTGGGACTAGCGGCGGCACCGGGCAGTTCTTC.

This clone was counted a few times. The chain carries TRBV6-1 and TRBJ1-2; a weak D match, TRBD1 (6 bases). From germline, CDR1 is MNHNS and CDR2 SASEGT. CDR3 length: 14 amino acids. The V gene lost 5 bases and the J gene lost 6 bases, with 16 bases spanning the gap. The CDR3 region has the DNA TGTGCCAGCAGTCTGTCCCGGGGGGCTAATGGCTACACCTTC. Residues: CASSLSRGANGYTF.

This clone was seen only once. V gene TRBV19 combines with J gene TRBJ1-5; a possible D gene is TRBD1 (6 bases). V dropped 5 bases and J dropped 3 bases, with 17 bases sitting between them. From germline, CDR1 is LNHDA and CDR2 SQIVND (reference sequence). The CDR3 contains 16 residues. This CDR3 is CASSPRTVTINQPQHF. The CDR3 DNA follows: TGTGCCAGTAGTCCTCGGACAGTTACTATCAATCAGCCCCAGCATTTT. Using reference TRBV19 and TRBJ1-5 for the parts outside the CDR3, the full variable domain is DGGITQSPKYLFRKEGQNVTLSCEQNLNHDAMYWYRQDPGQGLRLIYYSQIVNDFQKGDIAEGYSVSREKKESFPLTVTSAQKNPTAFYLCASSPRTVTINQPQHFGDGTRLSIL.

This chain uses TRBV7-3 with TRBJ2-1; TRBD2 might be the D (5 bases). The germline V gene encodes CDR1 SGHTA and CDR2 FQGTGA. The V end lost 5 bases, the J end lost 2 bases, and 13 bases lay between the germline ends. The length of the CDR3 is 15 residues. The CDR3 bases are TGTGCCAGCAGCCCGAAGGCGGGTACCTACAATGAGCAGTTCTTC. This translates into CASSPKAGTYNEQFF.

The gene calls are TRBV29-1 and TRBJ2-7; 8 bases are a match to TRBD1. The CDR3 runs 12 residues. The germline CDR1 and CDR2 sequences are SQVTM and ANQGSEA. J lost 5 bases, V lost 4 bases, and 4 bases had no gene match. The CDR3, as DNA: TGCAGCGTTGGGCAGGGGGCTAACGAGCAGTACTTC. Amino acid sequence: CSVGQGANEQYF.

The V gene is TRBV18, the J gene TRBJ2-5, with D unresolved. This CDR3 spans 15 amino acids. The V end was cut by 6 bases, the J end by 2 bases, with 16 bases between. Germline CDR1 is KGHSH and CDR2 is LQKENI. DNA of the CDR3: TGTGCCAGCTCTGCTGGCAGACTGCCACAAGAGACCCAGTACTTC. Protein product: CASSAGRLPQETQYF.

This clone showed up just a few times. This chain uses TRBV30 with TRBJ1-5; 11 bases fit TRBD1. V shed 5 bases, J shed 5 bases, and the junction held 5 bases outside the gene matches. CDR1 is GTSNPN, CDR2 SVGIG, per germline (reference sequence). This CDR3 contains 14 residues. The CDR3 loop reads CAWDPGQGDQPQHF. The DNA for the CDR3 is TGTGCCTGGGACCCGGGACAGGGGGATCAGCCCCAGCATTTT.

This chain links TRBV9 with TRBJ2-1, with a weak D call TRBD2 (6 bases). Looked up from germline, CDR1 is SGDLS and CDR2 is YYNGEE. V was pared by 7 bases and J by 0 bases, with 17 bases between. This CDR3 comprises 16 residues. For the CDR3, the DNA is TGTGCCAGCTCCAGAGCCGGGACTCGCTCCTACAATGAGCAGTTCTTC. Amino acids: CASSRAGTRSYNEQFF.

The CDR3 coding sequence is TGTGCCATCAGTCGGGACAGGGCGAGCTCCTACGAGCAGTACTTC. It translates to CAISRDRASSYEQYF. The rearrangement links TRBV10-3 to TRBJ2-7; 9 nucleotides line up with TRBD1. V gave up 5 bases and J gave up 0 bases; unmatched junction bases: 5. The CDR3 runs to 15 residues. Germline assignment: CDR1 ENHRY and CDR2 SYGVKD.

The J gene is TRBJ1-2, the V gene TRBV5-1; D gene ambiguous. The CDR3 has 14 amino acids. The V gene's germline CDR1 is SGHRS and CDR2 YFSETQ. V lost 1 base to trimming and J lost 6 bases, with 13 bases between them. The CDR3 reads CASSLWSRGDGYTF. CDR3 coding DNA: TGCGCCAGCAGCTTGTGGTCGCGGGGTGATGGCTACACCTTC.

CDR3 nucleotides: TGTGCCAGCAGGAAGTCGACAGGGAGCGGGGGAAATGAGCAGTTCTTC. Protein product: CASRKSTGSGGNEQFF. The chain joins TRBV25-1 to TRBJ2-1, with D maybe TRBD2 (8 bases). Deletions cut 6 bases from V and 7 bases from J, with 22 bases between. The CDR3 runs to 16 residues. CDR1 MGHDK and CDR2 SYGVNS come from the germline V gene.

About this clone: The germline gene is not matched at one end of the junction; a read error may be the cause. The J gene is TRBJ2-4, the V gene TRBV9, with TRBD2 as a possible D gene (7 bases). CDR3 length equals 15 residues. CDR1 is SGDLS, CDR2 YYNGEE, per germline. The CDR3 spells CASSVQGRAKNSQYF. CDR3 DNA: TGTGCCAGCAGCGTCCAGGGGAGGGCCAAAAACAGTCAGTACTTC.

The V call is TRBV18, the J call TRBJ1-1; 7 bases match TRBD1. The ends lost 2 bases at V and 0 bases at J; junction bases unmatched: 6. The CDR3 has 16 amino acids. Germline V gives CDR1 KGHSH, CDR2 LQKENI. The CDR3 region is CASSPMGDSLNTEAFF. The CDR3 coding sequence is TGTGCCAGCTCACCAATGGGGGACAGTTTGAACACTGAAGCTTTCTTT.

The chain's CDR3 is CASSVEEIAGGPYEQFF. The CDR3 region has the DNA TGTGCCAGCAGCGTCGAGGAGATAGCGGGAGGGCCCTATGAGCAGTTCTTC. V gene TRBV9 combines with J gene TRBJ2-1, with 11 bases matching TRBD2. The CDR3 loop spans 17 amino acids. With V trimmed by 2 bases and J by 8 bases, 12 bases remained unmatched. CDR1 SGDLS and CDR2 YYNGEE come from the germline V gene.

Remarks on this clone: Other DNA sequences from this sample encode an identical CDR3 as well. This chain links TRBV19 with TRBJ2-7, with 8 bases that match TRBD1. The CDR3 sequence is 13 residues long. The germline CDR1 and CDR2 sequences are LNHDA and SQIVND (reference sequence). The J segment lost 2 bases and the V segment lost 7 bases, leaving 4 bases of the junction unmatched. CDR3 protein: CASKGQGPYEQYF. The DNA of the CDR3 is TGTGCCAGTAAAGGACAGGGTCCCTACGAGCAGTACTTC.

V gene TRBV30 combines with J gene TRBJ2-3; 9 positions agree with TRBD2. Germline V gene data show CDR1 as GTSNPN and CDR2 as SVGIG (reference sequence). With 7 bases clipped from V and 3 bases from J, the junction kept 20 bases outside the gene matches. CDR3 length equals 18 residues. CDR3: CASSGSGGRGGSTDTQYF. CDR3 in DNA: TGTGCCTCAAGCGGCTCCGGGGGGCGGGGGGGGTCAACAGATACGCAGTATTTT.